These 24 T cell receptor beta chains were all obtained from the same sample, sequenced in a study of CD8+ T cells in alopecia areata. A panel of CD4, CD8alpha, NKG2D, NKG2ACE and other markers served to sort pooled cutaneous lymph node cells. TCR sequencing used cDNA made by reverse transcription of extracted RNA. Produced via immunoSEQ multiplex PCR; TCRdb's table is partial and in-frame only. The sample contains around 300,000 clones, none of them singletons. The sequenced sample was CD4+ T cells sorted from a lymph node. These receptor sequences come from a C3H/HeJ mouse with alopecia areata. This mouse strain has H2-k as its MHC haplotype.

At least ten counts were recorded for this clone. Gene names are the mouse ones. The read finishes 4 residues shy of the CDR3 end, and the germline J gene is used to complete it. Other nucleotide sequences in the sample specify the same CDR3. The chain uses TRBV1 and TRBJ2-2, with D tentatively TRBD1 (6 bases). The CDR3 length is 15 residues. V lost 3 bases, J lost 0 bases, and 8 bases lay in between. Germline V gene sequence: CDR1 NSQYPW, CDR2 LRSPGD (reference sequence). The part of the CDR3 DNA that was read is TGCACCTGCAGTGCCGGGACATCAAACACCGGG. Amino acid sequence: CTCSAGTSNTG. The CDR3, in full, reads CTCSAGTSNTGQLYF.

Comments on this clone: Gene names are mouse gene names. The missing CDR3 end, 4 residues past where the read stops, is filled in from the germline J gene. V gene TRBV13-3 combines with J gene TRBJ1-1, with a possible D match to TRBD1 (5 bases). CDR3 length: 15 amino acids. Per the germline V gene, CDR1 is NNHDY and CDR2 is SYVADS. V was shortened by 3 bases and J by 1 base, with 13 bases between the two germline ends. CDR3 DNA (partial): TGTGCCAGCAGTGGACCAGGGCGAGGGAACACA. Its protein is CASSGPGRGNT. The CDR3 reads in full as CASSGPGRGNTEVFF.

This clone was counted a few times. The listed genes are named as in mouse. The CDR3 is CASSMGWGASAETLYF. The DNA read from the CDR3 is TGTGCCAGCAGTATGGGCTGGGGGGCTAGTGCAGAA. The chain links TRBV19 to TRBJ2-3, with 8 bases lining up with TRBD2. The read is 4 residues too short to cover the CDR3 end, so that end is filled in from the germline J gene. CDR3 length equals 16 residues. J gave up 0 bases and V 2 bases, and 5 bases lay outside the gene matches. In germline, CDR1 is FNHDT, CDR2 SITEND (reference sequence). Based on the CDR3 plus reference TRBV19 and TRBJ2-3, the full variable domain is GGIITQTPKFLIGQEGQKLTLKCQQNFNHDTMYWYRQDSGKGLRLIYYSITENDLQKGDLSEGYDASREKKSSFSLTVTSAQKNEMAVFLCASSMGWGASAETLYFGSGTRLTVL.

Notes on this clone: Gene names and germline refer to mouse. The sequence runs out 4 residues before the end of the CDR3; the remainder is reconstructed from the germline J gene. The rearrangement uses TRBV13-1 and TRBJ2-1, with 11 bases identical to TRBD1. There are 15 residues in the CDR3. Germline trimming cut 3 bases from V and 6 bases from J; bases unmatched to any gene: 5. Germline CDR1 is NSHNY and CDR2 is SYGAGN. The covered CDR3 bases are TGTGCCAGCAGTGCGGACAGGGGGCAGGGTGCT. Translated, it gives CASSADRGQGA. The entire CDR3 sequence reads CASSADRGQGAEQFF.

Remarks on this clone: Here the gene names and germline are mouse. The CDR3 goes on 3 residues after the read ends, and that part is filled in from the germline J gene. V and J are TRBV5 and TRBJ1-6, with D possibly matching TRBD1 (5 bases). TRBJ1-6 is an ORF; its function is uncertain. Trimming left V 3 bases short and J 7 bases short, with 13 bases between. This CDR3 spans 15 amino acids. Germline CDR1 is LGHNA and CDR2 is YNLKQL (reference sequence). The CDR3 reads CASSQEQGKNSPLYF. The sequenced part of the CDR3 DNA is TGTGCCAGCAGCCAGGAGCAGGGTAAAAATTCGCCC.

As regards this clone: Gene names follow the mouse nomenclature. From the germline J gene comes the end of the CDR3, since the read stops 4 residues before it. The rearrangement links TRBV1 to TRBJ2-5; no definite D call. V gave up 5 bases and J gave up 0 bases, with 6 bases separating them. The CDR3 contains 13 residues. Germline loops: CDR1 NSQYPW, CDR2 LRSPGD (reference sequence). The DNA read from the CDR3 is TGCACCTGCAGTCAAATTAACCAAGAC. It is translated as CTCSQINQD. The complete CDR3 protein is CTCSQINQDTQYF.

Comment on this clone: The gene names here belong to mouse. Read data end 4 residues before the CDR3 end; the end is taken from the germline J gene. This sequence joins TRBV13-1 and TRBJ2-1; 7 bases are a match to TRBD1. Germline lookup yields CDR1 NSHNY and CDR2 SYGAGN. V trimming: 0 bases; J trimming: 2 bases; junction bases outside the gene matches: 5. The length of the CDR3 is 16 residues. The CDR3 loop reads CASSDAAGTDYAEQFF. Partial CDR3 DNA: TGTGCCAGCAGTGATGCGGCCGGGACAGACTATGCT.

On this clone itself: Gene names are the mouse ones. Read data end 4 residues before the CDR3 end; the end is taken from the germline J gene. The J gene is TRBJ2-5, the V gene TRBV13-2; 8 nucleotides line up with TRBD1. The germline V gene encodes CDR1 NNHNN and CDR2 SYGAGS (reference sequence). The CDR3 is 14 residues long. The part of the CDR3 DNA that was read is TGTGCCAGCGGTGATAGGGGACAGGAAGAC. Encoded protein: CASGDRGQED. The complete CDR3 protein is CASGDRGQEDTQYF.

This clone was observed a few times. Mouse gene names and germline throughout. The sequence runs out 4 residues before the end of the CDR3; the remainder is reconstructed from the germline J gene. The sample holds other DNA sequences that translate to the same CDR3. The J gene is TRBJ1-1, the V gene TRBV1; a possible D gene is TRBD1 (6 bases). The CDR3 spans 14 residues. Trimming shortened V by 1 base and J by 3 bases, and 9 bases separated the two germline ends. Per the germline V gene, CDR1 is NSQYPW and CDR2 is LRSPGD (reference sequence). Incomplete CDR3 DNA: TGCACCTGCAGTGCAGGGGGGGCGGACACA. As protein: CTCSAGGADT. The whole CDR3 sequence reads CTCSAGGADTEVFF.

With respect to this clone: Gene names denote mouse genes. The CDR3 extends 4 residues past the end of the read, so its final part is completed from the germline J gene. This chain links TRBV29 with TRBJ2-5, with 8 bases aligning to TRBD2. Trimming cost V 3 bases and J 0 bases; bases outside gene matches: 2. Germline V gene data show CDR1 as MSHET and CDR2 as SYDVDS. The CDR3 is made up of 15 amino acids. CDR3 DNA (partial): TGTGCTAGCAGTTTCTGGGGGGATAACCAAGAC. Encoded protein: CASSFWGDNQD. In full, the CDR3 reads CASSFWGDNQDTQYF.

On this clone: Gene names denote mouse genes. Read sequence stops 4 residues before the CDR3 end, and the germline J gene provides the missing end. The genes are TRBV19 and TRBJ2-1; 10 bases are a match to TRBD2. Germline CDR1 and CDR2: FNHDT and SITEND (reference sequence). Losses at the gene ends were 6 bases for V and 3 bases for J; bases not matched to a gene: 3. This CDR3 is built from 14 residues. The DNA read from the CDR3 is TGTGCCAGCACCTGGGGGGGCGGCTATGCT. Translation: CASTWGGGYA. In full, the CDR3 reads CASTWGGGYAEQFF.

This clone was counted only a few times. Mouse gene names and germline throughout. From the germline J gene comes the end of the CDR3, since the read stops 4 residues before it. The rearrangement uses TRBV13-2 and TRBJ2-7; a possible D gene is TRBD2 (7 bases). There are 13 residues in the CDR3. Germline assignment: CDR1 NNHNN and CDR2 SYGAGS (reference sequence). V shed 2 bases and J shed 3 bases, with 9 bases lying between them. The sequenced CDR3 bases are TGTGCCAGCGGTGAAGGGGGGGTCTAT. Its protein is CASGEGGVY. The whole CDR3 is CASGEGGVYEQYF.

This clone has a handful of counts. The germline and genes are mouse ones. Read data end 4 residues before the CDR3 end; the end is taken from the germline J gene. The same CDR3 can be traced to other DNA sequences in this sample. V is TRBV5 and J is TRBJ2-5; perhaps TRBD2 as D (6 bases). This CDR3 has 14 residues. CDR1 is LGHNA and CDR2 is YNLKQL in the germline V gene (reference sequence). V was pared by 4 bases and J by 2 bases, with 10 bases between. The CDR3 DNA, read in part, is TGTGCCAGCAGCCCCACGGGGGGCCAAGAC. Translated, it gives CASSPTGGQD. The CDR3 in full is CASSPTGGQDTQYF.

On this clone: Gene names are mouse gene names. The read finishes 4 residues shy of the CDR3 end, and the germline J gene is used to complete it. This chain uses TRBV1 with TRBJ2-3; D gene unclear. The ends were cut back, 2 bases at V and 0 bases at J, with 6 bases in the middle. CDR1 and CDR2 (germline): NSQYPW, LRSPGD (reference sequence). The CDR3 runs to 14 residues. The sequenced CDR3 bases are TGCACCTGCAGTGCACTGACTAGTGCAGAA. As protein: CTCSALTSAE. In full, the CDR3 is CTCSALTSAETLYF.

A remark on this clone: The germline and genes are mouse ones. The CDR3 end lies 4 residues beyond the end of the read and is filled in from the germline J gene. The rearrangement links TRBV5 to TRBJ1-1; D gene ambiguous. V shed 1 base and J shed 2 bases, with 8 bases lying between them. The CDR3 has 14 amino acids. Germline V gene sequence: CDR1 LGHNA, CDR2 YNLKQL (reference sequence). The CDR3 loop reads CASSQAQPNTEVFF. The part of the CDR3 DNA that was read is TGTGCCAGCAGCCAAGCACAGCCTAACACA.

This clone was counted only a few times. The genes and germline here are from mouse. The read ends 4 residues before the CDR3 terminus; that terminus is restored from the germline J gene. J is TRBJ1-2 and V is TRBV19; possible D gene TRBD1, 6 bases. CDR3 length equals 16 residues. V was clipped by 7 bases and J by 2 bases, with 21 bases between them. CDR1 and CDR2 (germline): FNHDT, SITEND (reference sequence). The CDR3 bases that were read are TGTGCCAGCCCCGGATTCTTGGGACAAATCAACTCC. Amino acids: CASPGFLGQINS. The whole CDR3 protein reads CASPGFLGQINSDYTF.

In regard to this clone: Gene names denote mouse genes. The CDR3 end falls 4 residues outside the read, so it is completed with the germline J gene. V is TRBV13-1 and J is TRBJ1-1; 8 bases are a match to TRBD1. Germline assignment: CDR1 NSHNY and CDR2 SYGAGN. The CDR3 sequence is 13 residues long. The CDR3 reads CASSDKQGEEVFF. Partial CDR3 DNA: TGTGCCAGCAGTGATAAACAGGGGGAA.

This clone has just a few counts. Here the gene names and germline are mouse. The read ends 4 residues before the CDR3 terminus; that terminus is restored from the germline J gene. V usage is TRBV13-3 and J usage is TRBJ2-5, with D tentatively TRBD1 (6 bases). CDR3 length: 14 residues. V was clipped by 3 bases and J by 0 bases, with 8 bases between them. Germline CDR1 reads NNHDY; CDR2 reads SYVADS. CDR3 region: CASSGQANQDTQYF. The CDR3 bases that were read are TGTGCCAGCAGTGGACAGGCGAACCAAGAC.

As for this clone: The genes are named according to mouse. Read coverage stops 3 residues before the CDR3 terminus; the germline J gene supplies the remainder. J is TRBJ1-6 and V is TRBV19; 9 bases agree with TRBD1. TRBJ1-6 is marked as an open reading frame, function uncertain. This CDR3 has 17 residues. Germline V gives CDR1 FNHDT, CDR2 SITEND (reference sequence). Trimming took 4 bases from V and 2 from J; bases not matched to a gene: 7. The CDR3 region is CASSPRQGGPYNSPLYF. The CDR3 bases that were read are TGTGCCAGCAGTCCAAGACAGGGGGGGCCCTATAATTCGCCC.

This clone was observed a few times. The genes are named according to mouse. The read halts 4 residues ahead of the CDR3 end, with the missing end drawn from the germline J gene. The sample contains more than one DNA sequence encoding this CDR3. V usage is TRBV13-2 and J usage is TRBJ2-5, with 9 bases identical to TRBD2. Germline V gene sequence: CDR1 NNHNN, CDR2 SYGAGS (reference sequence). V lost 5 bases to trimming and J lost 2 bases; unmatched junction nucleotides: 3. This CDR3 is 14 amino acids long. The sequenced part of the CDR3 DNA is TGTGCCAGCGGGGTCTGGGGGGGCCAAGAC. It yields the protein CASGVWGGQD. The whole CDR3 reads CASGVWGGQDTQYF.

In the case of this clone: The germline and genes are mouse ones. The read finishes 4 residues shy of the CDR3 end, and the germline J gene is used to complete it. V usage is TRBV13-2 and J usage is TRBJ1-2; 8 bases match TRBD1. The CDR3 totals 15 residues. Germline lookup yields CDR1 NNHNN and CDR2 SYGAGS (reference sequence). Trimming took 3 bases from V and 3 from J; bases not matched to a gene: 7. The CDR3 bases that were read are TGTGCCAGCGGTGTCCGGACAGGGAGGGACTCC. Encoded protein: CASGVRTGRDS. The whole CDR3 protein is CASGVRTGRDSDYTF.

This clone came up a few times. Gene names are the mouse ones. The CDR3 is cut off 4 residues early in the read; its end comes from the germline J gene. The sample carries other DNA sequences with the same CDR3. This chain uses TRBV4 with TRBJ2-2; 9 nucleotides agree with TRBD1. Looked up from germline, CDR1 is LGHDT and CDR2 is YNNKQL (reference sequence). The CDR3 sequence is 15 residues long. V shed 5 bases, J shed 1 base, and the junction held 2 bases outside the gene matches. This CDR3 is CASSRQGGNTGQLYF. CDR3 DNA, as far as it was read: TGTGCCAGCAGCCGACAGGGGGGAAACACCGGG.

This clone has only a few counts. Genes and germline are mouse. The CDR3 goes on 4 residues after the read ends, and that part is filled in from the germline J gene. This chain joins TRBV13-2 and TRBJ2-5; 8 bases align to TRBD2. CDR3 length equals 16 residues. V was pared by 0 bases and J by 1 base, with 4 bases of the junction left unmatched. The germline V gene has CDR1 NNHNN and CDR2 SYGAGS (reference sequence). The CDR3 reads CASGDALGGDQDTQYF. Incomplete CDR3 DNA: TGTGCCAGCGGTGATGCTCTGGGGGGAGACCAAGAC.

This clone was seen a handful of times. Genes and germline come from the mouse. The CDR3 is cut off 4 residues early in the read; its end comes from the germline J gene. This chain uses TRBV13-3 with TRBJ2-5; 8 bases map to TRBD1. Looked up from germline, CDR1 is NNHDY and CDR2 is SYVADS. The CDR3 totals 14 residues. CDR3 amino acids: CASSDEGQEDTQYF. The CDR3 bases that were read are TGTGCCAGCAGTGATGAGGGACAGGAAGAC.